These 24 T cell receptor beta chains were all obtained from the same sample, sequenced in a study of blood T cell repertoires in COVID-19 (TCRdb year 2020). Receptor libraries were prepared by the immunoSEQ multiplex PCR assay. TCRdb re-hosts the immuneACCESS table, in-frame sequences only. Its copies lack some clones; in the studies checked, an unresolved V gene accounts for under half of them, and the cause for the rest is not known. For this sample there are 120,000 or so clones; approximately 80% appear just once. The biggest ten clones account for 12% of the sample. The sample was peripheral blood. These receptor sequences come from a human donor in a cohort sampled during active COVID-19.

CDR3 sequence reads: CASSLGTSGTYEQYF. The CDR3 DNA reads as TGTGCCAGCAGCTTAGGGACTAGCGGAACCTACGAGCAGTACTTC. The chain uses TRBV11-2 and TRBJ2-7; 10 positions agree with TRBD2. CDR1 SGHAT and CDR2 FQNNGV come from the germline V gene. CDR3 size: 15 residues. The V segment lost 1 base and the J segment 2 bases; nucleotides outside the gene matches: 2.

CDR3 amino acids: CASSPHEGGEQYF. In DNA, the CDR3 is TGCGCCAGCAGCCCTCACGAGGGGGGGGAGCAGTACTTC. The V gene is TRBV5-1, the J gene TRBJ2-7; a possible D gene is TRBD2 (7 bases). CDR1 and CDR2 (germline): SGHRS, YFSETQ. The length of the CDR3 is 13 residues. Between the trimmed V and J ends, which lost 4 bases and 7 bases, there was a span of 15 bases. Full variable domain (missing parts from reference TRBV5-1 and TRBJ2-7): KAGVTQTPRYLIKTRGQQVTLSCSPISGHRSVSWYQQTPGQGLQFLFEYFSETQRNKGNFPGRFSGRQFSNSRSEMNVSTLELGDSALYLCASSPHEGGEQYFGPGTRLTVT.

The V gene is TRBV5-6, the J gene TRBJ2-3, with D hard to call. The length of the CDR3 is 14 residues. The germline V gene encodes CDR1 SGHDT and CDR2 YYEEEE. V shed 4 bases and J shed 0 bases, with 9 bases lying between them. CDR3 protein: CASSPEASTDTQYF. The CDR3, as DNA: TGTGCCAGCAGCCCTGAGGCCAGCACAGATACGCAGTATTTT. Supplemented by reference TRBV5-6 and TRBJ2-3, the full variable domain reads DAGVTQSPTHLIKTRGQQVTLRCSPKSGHDTVSWYQQALGQGPQFIFQYYEEEERQRGNFPDRFSGHQFPNYSSELNVNALLLGDSALYLCASSPEASTDTQYFGPGTRLTVL.

The rearrangement joins TRBV6-2 or TRBV6-3 to TRBJ2-1, with TRBD2 identical over 8 bases. V dropped 5 bases and J dropped 5; count of bases not matched to a gene: 5. The CDR3 is made up of 14 amino acids. Germline-derived CDR1 and CDR2 are MNHEY and SVGEGT. The DNA for the CDR3 is TGTGCCAGCAGTCGGCGGGGGGACCACAATGAGCAGTTCTTC. The encoded protein is CASSRRGDHNEQFF.

The J gene is TRBJ2-2, the V gene TRBV18; TRBD2 matches 9 bases. J gave up 6 bases and V 3 bases, and 5 bases lay outside the gene matches. CDR1 is KGHSH and CDR2 is LQKENI in the germline V gene. There are 15 residues in the CDR3. The CDR3 nucleotides read TGTGCCAGCTCACCGCGGGGGGGCCCGGCCGGGGAGCTGTTTTTT. Its translation is CASSPRGGPAGELFF.

V usage is TRBV20-1 and J usage is TRBJ2-5; D gene uncertain. Trimming stripped 7 bases from V and 5 bases from J, with 11 bases between. CDR1 is DFQATT and CDR2 is SNEGSKA in the germline V gene (reference sequence). The CDR3 contains 11 residues. The CDR3 region has the DNA TGCAGTGTAGTGGGCCAGGAGACCCAGTACTTC. Its protein product is CSVVGQETQYF.

CDR3 region: CASSPRSDTQYF. As DNA, the CDR3 is TGTGCCAGCAGCCCGCGGTCAGATACGCAGTATTTT. V usage is TRBV7-8 and J usage is TRBJ2-3; D uncertain. CDR1 is SGHVS and CDR2 is FQNEAQ in the germline V gene. V dropped 5 bases and J dropped 4 bases, with 7 bases sitting between them. CDR3 length: 12 amino acids.

The chain uses TRBV11-2 and TRBJ2-7; D remains ambiguous. The CDR3 is made up of 12 amino acids. Trimming took 4 bases from V and 3 from J, leaving 7 bases between them. Germline V lookup: CDR1 SGHAT, CDR2 FQNNGV. CDR3 residues: CASSSPGYEQYF. The CDR3 DNA reads as TGTGCCAGCAGCTCCCCCGGCTACGAGCAGTACTTC.

The chain is built from TRBV5-4 and TRBJ2-3; D call uncertain. The germline V and J ends were trimmed by 0 bases and 1 base, with 9 bases remaining between them. Germline CDR1 SGHNT, CDR2 YYREEE (reference sequence). This CDR3 has 15 amino acids. The CDR3 protein is CASSLGREGTDTQYF. The CDR3 nucleotides are TGTGCCAGCAGCTTGGGGCGAGAGGGCACAGATACGCAGTATTTT.

The chain is built from TRBV9 and TRBJ2-1, with 11 bases identical to TRBD1. This CDR3 spans 16 amino acids. V lost 0 bases to trimming and J lost 6 bases; unmatched junction nucleotides: 5. The germline CDR1 and CDR2 sequences are SGDLS and YYNGEE. DNA of the CDR3: TGTGCCAGCAGCGTAGATGGACAGGGGGCGGCCAATGAGCAGTTCTTC. Amino acids: CASSVDGQGAANEQFF.

V is TRBV9 and J is TRBJ1-5; D uncertain. CDR3 length: 15 amino acids. V lost 0 bases, J lost 0 bases, and 7 bases lay in between. Germline lookup yields CDR1 SGDLS and CDR2 YYNGEE. The CDR3 loop is CASSVGATSNQPQHF. CDR3 sequence (DNA): TGTGCCAGCAGCGTAGGGGCTACTAGCAATCAGCCCCAGCATTTT.

CDR3 amino acids: CSVDGGGAYNEQFF. Here the CDR3 DNA reads TGCAGCGTTGATGGGGGAGGAGCTTACAATGAGCAGTTCTTC. The chain combines TRBV29-1 with TRBJ2-1, with D perhaps matching TRBD2 (6 bases). The CDR3 sequence is 14 residues long. V lost 3 bases and J lost 4, with 13 bases in between. Germline V gene lookup returns CDR1 SQVTM and CDR2 ANQGSEA.

The rearrangement uses TRBV29-1 and TRBJ2-7; D may be TRBD1 (6 bases). The CDR3 length is 13 residues. With 4 bases removed from V and 2 bases from J, the gap between germline ends came to 12 bases. Germline values: CDR1 SQVTM, CDR2 ANQGSEA. CDR3 bases: TGCAGCGTTGGGAGTAGACAGGCCTACGAGCAGTACTTC. This codes for CSVGSRQAYEQYF.

The chain joins TRBV19 to TRBJ2-3; unclear D gene. CDR1 and CDR2 (germline): LNHDA, SQIVND (reference sequence). This CDR3 region has 16 residues. Trimming took off 3 bases at V and 1 base at J, with 14 bases between the two ends. The CDR3 protein is CASSINPQERTDTQYF. CDR3 in DNA: TGTGCCAGTAGTATTAACCCCCAGGAACGCACAGATACGCAGTATTTT.

The rearrangement joins TRBV5-1 to TRBJ1-1; D is possibly TRBD1 (5 bases). The V end lost 5 bases, the J end lost 6 bases, and 14 bases lay between the germline ends. This CDR3 has 13 residues. CDR1 SGHRS and CDR2 YFSETQ come from the germline V gene. The CDR3 DNA reads TGCGCCAGCAGAATGGCCGGGGGAGCTGAAGCTTTCTTT. The encoded protein is CASRMAGGAEAFF.

This chain joins TRBV7-9 and TRBJ1-5; TRBD1 agrees at 7 bases. Germline V gives CDR1 SEHNR, CDR2 FQNEAQ (reference sequence). J lost 4 bases, V lost 5 bases, and 5 bases had no gene match. The CDR3 runs 14 residues. The chain's CDR3 is CASSAGTENQPQHF. CDR3 nucleotide sequence: TGTGCCAGCAGCGCCGGGACAGAGAATCAGCCCCAGCATTTT.

The chain recombines TRBV18 with TRBJ2-1; 8 bases match TRBD1. Germline CDR1 KGHSH, CDR2 LQKENI. There are 15 residues in the CDR3. With V trimmed by 2 bases and J by 8 bases, 8 bases remained unmatched. The CDR3 here is CASSPTRTGFDEQFF. The DNA for the CDR3 is TGTGCCAGCTCACCAACCAGGACAGGGTTCGATGAGCAGTTCTTC.

Here the CDR3 reads CASSPRTSGGAISYEQYF. CDR3 sequence (DNA): TGTGCCAGCAGTCCCCGGACTAGCGGGGGGGCCATCTCCTACGAGCAGTACTTC. The chain links TRBV27 to TRBJ2-7, with 15 bases aligning to TRBD2. CDR1 is MNHEY and CDR2 is SMNVEV in the germline V gene (reference sequence). V was pared by 5 bases and J by 0 bases, with 8 bases of the junction left unmatched. CDR3 length: 18 residues.

The chain recombines TRBV6-5 with TRBJ2-2; 7 bases line up with TRBD2. CDR1 and CDR2 (germline): MNHEY, SVGAGI. V trimming: 7 bases; J trimming: 5 bases; junction bases outside the gene matches: 4. The CDR3 covers 13 residues. This CDR3 reads CASISGLTGELFF. The CDR3 nucleotides read TGTGCCAGCATTAGCGGGCTAACCGGGGAGCTGTTTTTT.

The rearrangement links TRBV11-3 to TRBJ2-7; 7 bases fit TRBD2. Germline CDR1 reads SGHNT; CDR2 reads YENEEA. This CDR3 has 13 amino acids. V shed 4 bases and J 6 bases; nucleotides not matched to a gene: 6. CDR3 in amino acids: CASSSGGSAEQYF. The CDR3 DNA reads as TGTGCCAGCAGCTCCGGGGGGTCAGCCGAGCAGTACTTC.

The rearrangement uses TRBV7-6 and TRBJ2-7; 12 bases match TRBD1. The germline V gene encodes CDR1 SGHVS and CDR2 FNYEAQ. This CDR3 is built from 14 residues. With 5 bases clipped from V and 6 bases from J, the junction kept 5 bases outside the gene matches. The CDR3 bases are TGTGCCAGCAGCGCCGGGACAGGGGGCGGCGAGCAGTACTTC. Translating gives CASSAGTGGGEQYF.

This chain connects TRBV5-5 to TRBJ2-5; no definite D call. Germline CDR1 reads SGHKS; CDR2 reads YYEKEE (reference sequence). The CDR3 extends over 13 amino acids. V was pared by 4 bases and J by 2 bases, with 9 bases between. CDR3 loop: CASSLTPQETQYF. The CDR3 coding sequence is TGTGCCAGCAGCCTAACCCCTCAAGAGACCCAGTACTTC.

This clone was detected only a few times. The chain carries TRBV2 and TRBJ2-7, with 8 bases aligning to TRBD2. Germline CDR1 SNHLY, CDR2 FYNNEI. The junction had 13 bases not matched to a gene; V was cut back by 9 bases and J by 3 bases. This CDR3 is built from 15 residues. The CDR3 DNA is TGTGCCAGAGCCAGAACTAGCGGTTCGGGCTACGAGCAGTACTTC. It is translated as CARARTSGSGYEQYF.

The chain combines TRBV11-2 with TRBJ2-4; the match to TRBD2 covers 14 bases. CDR1 and CDR2 from the germline V gene are SGHAT and FQNNGV. This CDR3 region has 19 residues. V dropped 0 bases and J dropped 0; count of bases not matched to a gene: 4. CDR3 in DNA: TGTGCCAGCAGCTTAGAATGGACTAGCGGGGGGAGAGCCAAAAACATTCAGTACTTC. Translating gives CASSLEWTSGGRAKNIQYF. The whole variable domain, remainder taken from reference TRBV11-2 and TRBJ2-4, is EAGVAQSPRYKIIEKRQSVAFWCNPISGHATLYWYQQILGQGPKLLIQFQNNGVVDDSQLPKDRFSAERLKGVDSTLKIQPAKLEDSAVYLCASSLEWTSGGRAKNIQYFGAGTRLSVL.